The subject of this entry is one T cell receptor beta chain. The CDR3 runs 14 residues. The V gene's germline CDR1 is SGHTA and CDR2 FQGTGA. The V and J ends lost 4 bases and 8 bases, in that order; junction bases with no gene match: 8. These data come from a study of control samples from healthy donors and cancer patients. This table comes from immunoSEQ multiplex PCR, and its TCRdb copy is limited to in-frame clones, with some not included. This table has some 200,000 clones, around 93% appearing once. The material sequenced was blood. The rearrangement links TRBV7-3 to TRBJ2-4, with 7 bases lining up with TRBD1. The receptor was derived from a man between 18 and 35 years old in good health. In DNA, the CDR3 is TGTGCCAGCAGCTCAGACAGGGATGGAGACATTCAGTACTTC. Its translation: CASSSDRDGDIQYF.